Described below is a single TCR beta chain sequence and its context. Its antigen is as yet unknown. This record comes from a study of cytomegalovirus exposure and HLA in healthy donors. Study at large: HLA-typed donors were the source of some 80 million unique TCRs, which an early data release held.

CDR3 length: 14 residues. Deletions cut 11 bases from V and 5 bases from J, with 19 bases between. Germline V gene lookup returns CDR1 MNHNS and CDR2 SASEGT. A multiplex PCR was run with 60 Vbeta primers and 13 Jbeta primers. Clones were sequenced by immunoSEQ multiplex PCR, and TCRdb holds only the in-frame ones, with some missing. This table has around 85,000 clones, about 69% appearing once. General observations from the study: Investigators reported 150 to 200 TCR beta chains as tied to cytomegalovirus. It was taken for granted in presence/absence analyses that sequencing depth across donors was roughly uniform.

This TCR derives from a man aged 60-69 years in good health and CMV-seronegative. This rearrangement joins TRBV6-1 to TRBJ1-5; maybe TRBD1 (5 bases). Sequencing input: PBMCs. CDR3 DNA sequence: TGTGCCGGGGCGAAGGGGAATGTCGATCAGCCCCAGCATTTT. Protein product: CAGAKGNVDQPQHF.